What follows are 27 T cell receptor beta chains derived from one specimen sequenced in a study of a mutant IDH1 vaccine in newly diagnosed glioma. As for time point: week 23, last vaccination. Each dose delivered 300 ug of mutant IDH1 20-mer peptide subcutaneously with imiquimod. Profiled with immunoSEQ multiplex PCR; TCRdb holds only in-frame clones, not every one. The sample yields 52,000 or so clones, about 81% seen once. Antigens for these TCRs are unknown. The specimen comprised PBMCs, sampled from a glioma patient whose treatment included an IDH1 peptide vaccine. These receptors came from a woman aged 40 to 50 with glioma. Some clones in this sample may be carry-over from other donors' samples.

J is TRBJ1-3 and V is TRBV6-1; no reliable D call. CDR3 length: 15 residues. Looked up from germline, CDR1 is MNHNS and CDR2 is SASEGT. V lost 0 bases and J 2 bases, leaving 8 bases between the germline ends. The CDR3 loop is CASSEAGLPGNTIYF. Written as DNA, the CDR3 is TGTGCCAGCAGTGAAGCCGGGCTACCTGGAAACACCATATATTTT.

The chain is built from TRBV2 and TRBJ2-7; D is perhaps TRBD1 or TRBD2 (5 bases each). Looked up from germline, CDR1 is SNHLY and CDR2 is FYNNEI. Trimming removed 7 bases at V and 4 bases at J, with 14 bases between. The CDR3 runs 13 residues. The CDR3 coding sequence is TGTGCCAGCAAAATAGGTGGGGGTTACGAGCAGTACTTC. Protein sequence: CASKIGGGYEQYF.

The chain joins TRBV5-1 to TRBJ1-2, with 7 bases fitting TRBD1. The CDR3 totals 14 residues. Unmatched junction bases numbered 4, after V lost 0 bases and J lost 5 bases. Germline CDR1 reads SGHRS; CDR2 reads YFSETQ. The CDR3 spells CASSLAGQDYGYTF. The CDR3 nucleotides read TGCGCCAGCAGCTTGGCCGGACAGGATTATGGCTACACCTTC.

The chain links TRBV19 to TRBJ1-2; the match to TRBD1 covers 8 bases. The V gene's germline CDR1 is LNHDA and CDR2 SQIVND (reference sequence). The CDR3 sequence is 13 residues long. The junction had 2 bases not matched to a gene; V was cut back by 4 bases and J by 4 bases. The CDR3 region is CASSTGTGYGYTF. CDR3 nucleotide sequence: TGTGCCAGTAGTACCGGGACAGGCTATGGCTACACCTTC.

The V gene is TRBV5-5, the J gene TRBJ2-5; D call uncertain. V shed 0 bases and J shed 4 bases, with 4 bases lying between them. Germline V lookup: CDR1 SGHKS, CDR2 YYEKEE (reference sequence). The CDR3 totals 12 residues. CDR3 loop: CASSLEGETQYF. The DNA for the CDR3 is TGTGCCAGCAGCTTGGAAGGAGAGACCCAGTACTTC.

The rearrangement uses TRBV7-9 and TRBJ1-4, with no clear D. V lost 5 bases and J 0 bases, leaving 13 bases between the germline ends. This CDR3 contains 16 residues. Germline assignment: CDR1 SEHNR and CDR2 FQNEAQ (reference sequence). The CDR3 nucleotides read TGTGCCAGCAGCCCCGGACTTTCTGCAACTAATGAAAAACTGTTTTTT. Translated: CASSPGLSATNEKLFF.

The chain employs TRBV18 and TRBJ1-1; D not resolved. Trimming took 1 base from V and 2 from J, leaving 5 bases between them. Germline V gives CDR1 KGHSH, CDR2 LQKENI. CDR3 length equals 13 residues. CDR3 protein: CASSPLINTEAFF. DNA of the CDR3: TGTGCCAGCTCACCACTCATAAACACTGAAGCTTTCTTT. The whole variable domain, filled in from reference TRBV18 and TRBJ1-1, reads NAGVMQNPRHLVRRRGQEARLRCSPMKGHSHVYWYRQLPEEGLKFMVYLQKENIIDESGMPKERFSAEFPKEGPSILRIQQVVRGDSAAYFCASSPLINTEAFFGQGTRLTVV.

This clone showed up just once. This chain links TRBV2 with TRBJ2-7; 8 positions agree with TRBD2. This CDR3 has 14 amino acids. V lost 4 bases to trimming and J lost 6 bases; unmatched junction nucleotides: 8. CDR1 and CDR2 from the germline V gene are SNHLY and FYNNEI. CDR3 nucleotides: TGTGCCAGCAGTGGAGGGACTAGAGTCTCCGAGCAGTACTTC. Encoded protein: CASSGGTRVSEQYF.

In regard to this clone: This CDR3 is also generated by other DNA sequences in the sample. This sequence joins TRBV27 and TRBJ1-5; D remains ambiguous. CDR1 is MNHEY, CDR2 SMNVEV, per germline (reference sequence). The length of the CDR3 is 14 residues. Trimming cost V 2 bases and J 0 bases, with 5 bases left between them. The CDR3 loop is CASSLGGSNQPQHF. CDR3 nucleotides: TGTGCCAGCAGTTTAGGCGGTAGCAATCAGCCCCAGCATTTT.

The chain combines TRBV5-1 with TRBJ2-2; no definite D call. Deletions cut 1 base from V and 3 bases from J, with 10 bases between. CDR3 size: 15 residues. CDR1 SGHRS and CDR2 YFSETQ come from the germline V gene. The CDR3 protein is CASSLNGGHTGELFF. DNA of the CDR3: TGCGCCAGCAGCTTGAATGGCGGACACACCGGGGAGCTGTTTTTT.

The chain employs TRBV23-1 and TRBJ2-7; D is possibly TRBD1 (6 bases). TRBV23-1 is reported as an ORF; its role is uncertain. V was trimmed by 0 bases and J by 6 bases, leaving 27 bases between them. CDR3 length equals 19 residues. CDR3 residues: CASSQSGPIGELGGGEQYF. The CDR3 DNA sequence: TGCGCCAGCAGTCAATCAGGCCCTATCGGGGAACTAGGGGGTGGCGAGCAGTACTTC.

The chain uses TRBV30 and TRBJ1-2; no clear D. Trimming stripped 2 bases from V and 9 bases from J, with 7 bases between. Germline-derived CDR1 and CDR2 are GTSNPN and SVGIG (reference sequence). This CDR3 comprises 10 residues. CDR3 loop: CAWSPPRYTF. CDR3 nucleotides: TGTGCCTGGAGTCCACCCCGCTACACCTTC.

The rearrangement joins TRBV5-6 to TRBJ1-2, with a weak D call TRBD1 (6 bases). Germline CDR1 SGHDT, CDR2 YYEEEE. The CDR3 has 13 residues. V was trimmed by 1 base and J by 3 bases, leaving 7 bases between them. The CDR3 region has the DNA TGTGCCAGCAGCTTGACAGGGTACTATGGCTACACCTTC. Translated: CASSLTGYYGYTF.

The chain carries TRBV2 and TRBJ2-1; 9 positions match TRBD1. This CDR3 region has 13 residues. With 8 bases clipped from V and 6 bases from J, the junction kept 5 bases outside the gene matches. Germline CDR1 SNHLY, CDR2 FYNNEI. The chain's CDR3 is CASGDRERNEQFF. CDR3 nucleotides: TGTGCCAGCGGGGACAGGGAGCGCAATGAGCAGTTCTTC.

The chain uses TRBV11-2 and TRBJ1-6; a weak D match, TRBD1 (6 bases). Germline V CDR1 and CDR2: SGHAT, FQNNGV. V gave up 0 bases and J gave up 10 bases, with 10 bases separating them. The CDR3 sequence is 14 residues long. The CDR3 is CASSLDGGRSPLHF. In nucleotides, the CDR3 is TGTGCCAGCAGCTTAGATGGGGGCCGGTCACCCCTCCACTTT.

CDR3 amino acids: CAWRTKTPSMETQYF. CDR3 DNA sequence: TGTGCCTGGCGGACGAAGACTCCCTCGATGGAGACCCAGTACTTC. The chain is built from TRBV30 and TRBJ2-5; D gene unclear. There are 15 residues in the CDR3. Looked up from germline, CDR1 is GTSNPN and CDR2 is SVGIG (reference sequence). With 5 bases removed from V and 5 bases from J, the gap between germline ends came to 21 bases.

J is TRBJ1-5 and V is TRBV19; D unresolved. In germline, CDR1 is LNHDA, CDR2 SQIVND (reference sequence). The V end lost 5 bases, the J end lost 0 bases, and 17 bases lay between the germline ends. The CDR3 sequence is 17 residues long. In DNA form, the CDR3 reads TGTGCCAGTAGTCCCTCGGCCGCTCCTTATAGCAATCAGCCCCAGCATTTT. This gives the protein CASSPSAAPYSNQPQHF.

The chain carries TRBV5-4 and TRBJ2-5; possibly TRBD1 for D (6 bases). Germline V CDR1 and CDR2: SGHNT, YYREEE (reference sequence). Trimming stripped 2 bases from V and 2 bases from J, with 13 bases between. The CDR3 runs to 15 residues. CDR3 residues: CASSFKFQGQETQYF. For the CDR3, the DNA is TGTGCCAGCAGCTTCAAATTTCAGGGGCAAGAGACCCAGTACTTC. Based on the CDR3 plus reference TRBV5-4 and TRBJ2-5, the full variable domain is ETGVTQSPTHLIKTRGQQVTLRCSSQSGHNTVSWYQQALGQGPQFIFQYYREEENGRGNFPPRFSGLQFPNYSSELNVNALELDDSALYLCASSFKFQGQETQYFGPGTRLLVL.

The chain couples TRBV9 to TRBJ2-1; 8 nucleotides agree with TRBD1. The length of the CDR3 is 15 residues. Germline CDR1 is SGDLS and CDR2 is YYNGEE. Losses at the gene ends were 4 bases for V and 0 bases for J; bases not matched to a gene: 3. The CDR3 reads CASSPGQGSYNEQFF. Here the CDR3 DNA reads TGTGCCAGCAGCCCCGGACAGGGCTCCTACAATGAGCAGTTCTTC.

The rearrangement links TRBV6-5 to TRBJ1-4; D uncertain. Germline V gene data show CDR1 as MNHEY and CDR2 as SVGAGI. With 2 bases removed from V and 0 bases from J, the gap between germline ends came to 7 bases. This CDR3 comprises 15 residues. The CDR3 loop reads CASSYTGATNEKLFF. Here the CDR3 DNA reads TGTGCCAGCAGTTACACGGGTGCAACTAATGAAAAACTGTTTTTT.

V is TRBV30 and J is TRBJ1-3; maybe TRBD1 (5 bases). CDR3 length: 16 residues. CDR1 GTSNPN and CDR2 SVGIG come from the germline V gene (reference sequence). Trimming shortened V by 2 bases and J by 0 bases, and 14 bases separated the two germline ends. CDR3 DNA: TGTGCCTGGAGTCACGGGACCGCCACCTCTGGAAACACCATATATTTT. Translating gives CAWSHGTATSGNTIYF.

The rearrangement links TRBV7-2 to TRBJ2-1, with 11 bases that match TRBD2. The CDR3 loop spans 15 amino acids. Germline V gene sequence: CDR1 SGHTA, CDR2 FQGNSA. The V gene end was trimmed by 4 bases and the J gene end by 4 bases; junction bases not matched to a gene: 3. This CDR3 reads CASSSLAGGYNEQFF. Here the CDR3 DNA reads TGTGCCAGCAGCTCCCTAGCGGGGGGATACAATGAGCAGTTCTTC.

The V and J genes are TRBV9 and TRBJ1-2, with TRBD1 matching over 7 bases. V dropped 2 bases and J dropped 7; count of bases not matched to a gene: 5. Looked up from germline, CDR1 is SGDLS and CDR2 is YYNGEE. The CDR3 has 13 residues. The CDR3 DNA is TGTGCCAGCAGCGTCGACAGGGAAGCTGGCTACACCTTC. The encoded protein is CASSVDREAGYTF.

This clone was counted a single time. The rearrangement joins TRBV5-1 to TRBJ2-3; 13 bases fit TRBD2. Trimming cost V 0 bases and J 1 base; bases outside gene matches: 5. Germline CDR1 is SGHRS and CDR2 is YFSETQ. CDR3 length equals 18 residues. The CDR3 sequence: CASSLGLAGGPGTDTQYF. CDR3 nucleotide sequence: TGCGCCAGCAGCTTGGGACTAGCGGGGGGACCAGGCACAGATACGCAGTATTTT.

The chain combines TRBV7-8 with TRBJ1-2; no firm D call. CDR3 length equals 14 residues. The V end lost 2 bases, the J end lost 8 bases, and 15 bases lay between the germline ends. Germline V CDR1 and CDR2: SGHVS, FQNEAQ. The DNA of the CDR3 is TGTGCCAGCAGCTTATCCTCTAGACCAGAGGGCTACACCTTC. The encoded protein is CASSLSSRPEGYTF.

The V call is TRBV19, the J call TRBJ2-1; D unclear. Germline-derived CDR1 and CDR2 are LNHDA and SQIVND (reference sequence). V was shortened by 3 bases and J by 9 bases, with 21 bases between the two germline ends. This CDR3 comprises 16 residues. DNA of the CDR3: TGTGCCAGTAGTATTTTCCACGCGACTCCTGGTCTTGAGCAGTTCTTC. This translates into CASSIFHATPGLEQFF.

The CDR3 reads CASDEGGGTEAFF. As DNA, the CDR3 is TGTGCCTCGGACGAAGGGGGGGGCACTGAAGCTTTCTTT. This sequence joins TRBV30 and TRBJ1-1; D may be TRBD1 (6 bases). V was pared by 7 bases and J by 4 bases, with 16 bases between. This CDR3 contains 13 residues. Germline V gives CDR1 GTSNPN, CDR2 SVGIG (reference sequence).